Listed here are 29 T cell receptor beta chains from one sample, sequenced in a study of T cell responses to AZD1222 COVID-19 vaccine. Clones were read by immunoSEQ multiplex PCR, and TCRdb kept only the in-frame ones, dropping some. This sample yields roughly 180,000 clones, of which almost 95% are seen a single time; approximately 9.6% belongs to the top ten. The sequencing used peripheral blood, collected on day 0 of AZD1222 vaccination. The receptor set was obtained from an adult in good health.

The V call is TRBV6-5, the J call TRBJ1-5; D is ambiguous. The CDR3 totals 13 residues. V was pared by 6 bases and J by 1 base, with 7 bases between. Looked up from germline, CDR1 is MNHEY and CDR2 is SVGAGI. CDR3: CASRVGSNQPQHF. The DNA for the CDR3 is TGTGCCAGCAGAGTTGGAAGCAATCAGCCCCAGCATTTT.

The V call is TRBV19, the J call TRBJ2-4; perhaps TRBD2 as D (6 bases). V gave up 3 bases and J gave up 1 base, with 10 bases separating them. The CDR3 consists of 15 residues. Per the germline V gene, CDR1 is LNHDA and CDR2 is SQIVND (reference sequence). The CDR3 region has the DNA TGTGCCAGTAGTATTGGAGGGTCGGCCAAAAACATTCAGTACTTC. Translated, it gives CASSIGGSAKNIQYF.

The rearrangement joins TRBV9 to TRBJ1-2; the D is unclear. The germline gives CDR1 SGDLS, CDR2 YYNGEE. V was clipped by 7 bases and J by 0 bases, with 16 bases between them. The CDR3 consists of 15 residues. The CDR3: CASSQGGATNYGYTF. The CDR3 nucleotides are TGTGCCAGCTCTCAAGGTGGAGCCACTAACTATGGCTACACCTTC.

This chain connects TRBV6-5 to TRBJ1-6; D uncertain. Germline assignment: CDR1 MNHEY and CDR2 SVGAGI. The CDR3 runs to 13 residues. Trimming cost V 6 bases and J 17 bases, with 20 bases left between them. The CDR3 sequence: CASSREYRVGIHF. CDR3 DNA: TGTGCCAGCAGCAGAGAGTATAGGGTTGGGATCCACTTT.

This clone was found once. The chain is built from TRBV3-1 (or the pseudogene TRBV3-2) and TRBJ2-7; 8 bases agree with TRBD1. Germline assignment: CDR1 LGHDT and CDR2 YNNKEL (reference sequence). V gave up 0 bases and J gave up 3 bases; unmatched junction bases: 1. The CDR3 is made up of 14 amino acids. CDR3 protein: CASSQDGTGYEQYF. In nucleotides, the CDR3 is TGTGCCAGCAGCCAAGACGGGACAGGCTACGAGCAGTACTTC.

This chain uses TRBV28 with TRBJ2-2; 7 nucleotides agree with TRBD2. V shed 8 bases and J 6 bases; nucleotides not matched to a gene: 12. This CDR3 region has 15 residues. Germline V lookup: CDR1 MDHEN, CDR2 SYDVKM. CDR3 coding DNA: TGTGCCAGCTCCCGACAGTTACGGGGGGCCGGGGAGCTGTTTTTT. It specifies CASSRQLRGAGELFF.

The chain recombines TRBV10-3 with TRBJ1-1; 7 bases are shared with TRBD1. The germline V gene has CDR1 ENHRY and CDR2 SYGVKD. The CDR3 extends over 12 amino acids. The trim removed 9 bases at V and 1 base at J, leaving 2 bases unmatched. The CDR3: CAIRQGNTEAFF. The DNA for the CDR3 is TGTGCCATACGACAGGGGAACACTGAAGCTTTCTTT.

The rearrangement joins TRBV28 to TRBJ2-7; D possibly corresponds to TRBD1 (6 bases). The CDR3 length is 14 residues. Germline values: CDR1 MDHEN, CDR2 SYDVKM. Trimming removed 2 bases from V and 3 bases from J, with 11 bases in between. This CDR3 reads CASSLRLTGYEQYF. Here the CDR3 DNA reads TGTGCCAGCAGTTTACGTCTGACAGGCTACGAGCAGTACTTC.

This chain joins TRBV28 and TRBJ2-1; D is uncertain. The ends were cut back, 3 bases at V and 9 bases at J, with 3 bases in the middle. Germline V lookup: CDR1 MDHEN, CDR2 SYDVKM. The CDR3 runs to 10 residues. The CDR3 DNA reads TGTGCCAGCAGTTTTGGTGAGCAGTTCTTC. Amino acids: CASSFGEQFF. The full variable domain, its missing parts supplied by reference TRBV28 and TRBJ2-1, is DVKVTQSSRYLVKRTGEKVFLECVQDMDHENMFWYRQDPGLGLRLIYFSYDVKMKEKGDIPEGYSVSREKKERFSLILESASTNQTSMYLCASSFGEQFFGPGTRLTVL.

The J gene is TRBJ2-4, the V gene TRBV9; D is possibly TRBD1 or TRBD2 (5 bases each). The CDR3 is 16 amino acids. V lost 3 bases, J lost 8 bases, and 21 bases lay in between. The germline gives CDR1 SGDLS, CDR2 YYNGEE. The CDR3 DNA sequence: TGTGCCAGCAGCGCCGGGGCAGGGAGTATTGAATACATTCAGTACTTC. This encodes CASSAGAGSIEYIQYF.

V is TRBV2 and J is TRBJ1-1, with 11 bases identical to TRBD1. The CDR3 has 16 amino acids. Germline V gene data show CDR1 as SNHLY and CDR2 as FYNNEI. With 11 bases clipped from V and 1 base from J, the junction kept 12 bases outside the gene matches. The CDR3 loop reads CAGRRDRGYRNTEAFF. The CDR3 DNA reads as TGTGCCGGTCGCCGGGACAGGGGGTATCGGAACACTGAAGCTTTCTTT.

The chain recombines TRBV29-1 with TRBJ2-1; no reliable D call. Trimming shortened V by 7 bases and J by 0 bases, and 10 bases separated the two germline ends. Germline V lookup: CDR1 SQVTM, CDR2 ANQGSEA. The CDR3 totals 13 residues. CDR3 loop: CSAVKSSYNEQFF. CDR3 coding DNA: TGCAGCGCAGTCAAAAGCTCCTACAATGAGCAGTTCTTC.

The chain links TRBV19 to TRBJ1-3; tentatively, D is TRBD1 (5 bases). CDR3 length: 15 amino acids. V gave up 10 bases and J gave up 2 bases, with 18 bases separating them. CDR1 LNHDA and CDR2 SQIVND come from the germline V gene (reference sequence). The CDR3 loop reads CANFTGGIAGNTIYF. CDR3 sequence (DNA): TGTGCCAACTTTACTGGGGGAATCGCTGGAAACACCATATATTTT.

The chain couples TRBV4-1 to TRBJ2-7; 7 nucleotides match TRBD1. J lost 2 bases, V lost 2 bases, and 12 bases had no gene match. This CDR3 spans 17 amino acids. The germline CDR1 and CDR2 sequences are MGHRA and YSYEKL. The CDR3 DNA reads as TGCGCCAGCAGCCAATTACAGGGGTTATTAAGCCCCTACGAGCAGTACTTC. Encoded protein: CASSQLQGLLSPYEQYF.

This clone was detected a few times. This chain links TRBV7-2 with TRBJ1-6; D ambiguous. The V end was cut by 5 bases, the J end by 9 bases, with 11 bases between. The CDR3 is made up of 13 amino acids. Germline loops: CDR1 SGHTA, CDR2 FQGNSA. The CDR3, as DNA: TGTGCCAGCAGCCCGAATTGGGGTTCACCCCTCCACTTT. It encodes CASSPNWGSPLHF.

In DNA, the CDR3 is TGTGCCAGCAGGCGCGGTTCTCTGGGGGAAAAGGGGTTCTTC. Translated: CASRRGSLGEKGFF. The V call is TRBV9, the J call TRBJ2-1; D may match TRBD1 or TRBD2 (5 bases each). The CDR3 is 14 residues long. Germline-derived CDR1 and CDR2 are SGDLS and YYNGEE. V lost 5 bases and J 15 bases, leaving 24 bases between the germline ends.

The rearrangement links TRBV11-3 to TRBJ1-1; 8 bases fit TRBD1. The CDR3 extends over 14 amino acids. The V and J ends lost 5 bases and 3 bases, in that order; junction bases with no gene match: 5. Germline lookup yields CDR1 SGHNT and CDR2 YENEEA. The CDR3 spells CASSPGTGYTEAFF. CDR3 sequence (DNA): TGTGCCAGCAGCCCGGGGACAGGCTACACTGAAGCTTTCTTT.

A word on this clone: This CDR3 is also generated by other DNA sequences in the sample. J is TRBJ1-5 and V is TRBV30; no clear D gene. V shed 2 bases and J shed 1 base, with 6 bases lying between them. The CDR3 consists of 13 residues. CDR1 and CDR2 from the germline V gene are GTSNPN and SVGIG (reference sequence). The CDR3 reads CAWSSGSNQPQHF. CDR3 DNA: TGTGCCTGGAGTAGTGGAAGCAATCAGCCCCAGCATTTT.

The chain has TRBV7-2 and TRBJ2-5; D call uncertain. The V gene lost 5 bases and the J gene lost 4 bases, with 8 bases spanning the gap. The CDR3 consists of 12 residues. Germline CDR1 reads SGHTA; CDR2 reads FQGNSA. The CDR3 loop is CASSPFTETQYF. In DNA, the CDR3 is TGTGCCAGCAGCCCTTTTACAGAGACCCAGTACTTC.

The chain combines TRBV28 with TRBJ2-1; D ambiguous. Germline loops: CDR1 MDHEN, CDR2 SYDVKM. V lost 2 bases and J 4 bases, leaving 12 bases between the germline ends. CDR3 length: 15 residues. CDR3: CASSLIQDGYNEQFF. CDR3 in DNA: TGTGCCAGCAGTTTAATCCAGGATGGGTACAATGAGCAGTTCTTC.

The rearrangement joins TRBV3-1 (or the pseudogene TRBV3-2) to TRBJ1-2; TRBD1 is a possible D gene (5 bases). There are 16 residues in the CDR3. The germline V gene encodes CDR1 LGHDT and CDR2 YNNKEL (reference sequence). V gave up 0 bases and J gave up 4 bases, with 15 bases separating them. In DNA, the CDR3 is TGTGCCAGCAGCCAAGATTCCGTCTGGGGGGGCTATGGCTACACCTTC. This encodes CASSQDSVWGGYGYTF.

The CDR3 reads CASGSEYQETQYF. In nucleotides, the CDR3 is TGTGCCAGCGGTTCGGAGTACCAAGAGACCCAGTACTTC. V gene TRBV28 combines with J gene TRBJ2-5; D gene ambiguous. Trimming took 8 bases from V and 0 from J, leaving 10 bases between them. The V gene's germline CDR1 is MDHEN and CDR2 SYDVKM. This CDR3 has 13 amino acids.

The V and J genes are TRBV28 and TRBJ1-5, with unresolved D. The V end lost 2 bases, the J end lost 0 bases, and 14 bases lay between the germline ends. The CDR3 is 17 amino acids. Per the germline V gene, CDR1 is MDHEN and CDR2 is SYDVKM. CDR3 DNA: TGTGCCAGCAGTTTAGGGCAGATCCCTTATAGCAATCAGCCCCAGCATTTT. Translating gives CASSLGQIPYSNQPQHF.

CDR3 DNA sequence: TGTGCCAGCAGCCAACCCGGACAGGTCTCTGAAGCTTTCTTT. Protein product: CASSQPGQVSEAFF. V is TRBV3-1 (or the pseudogene TRBV3-2) and J is TRBJ1-1; 7 nucleotides agree with TRBD1. CDR1 and CDR2 from the germline V gene are LGHDT and YNNKEL (reference sequence). The CDR3 loop spans 14 amino acids. Trimming removed 2 bases from V and 6 bases from J; junction bases left unmatched: 6.

V gene TRBV6-5 combines with J gene TRBJ2-1; the D is unclear. Trimming took off 6 bases at V and 8 bases at J, with 14 bases between the two ends. The CDR3 contains 13 residues. CDR1 and CDR2 from the germline V gene are MNHEY and SVGAGI. Here the CDR3 reads CASSVSLGDEQFF. Here the CDR3 DNA reads TGTGCCAGCAGCGTTTCCCTCGGTGATGAGCAGTTCTTC.

The chain joins TRBV4-2 to TRBJ1-1; no firm D call. The CDR3 has 14 amino acids. Trimming pared 0 bases from V and 5 bases from J, leaving 10 bases between. CDR1 is LGHNA and CDR2 is YNFKEQ in the germline V gene. The DNA of the CDR3 is TGTGCCAGCAGCCAAGATTCGGGTAGGACTGAAGCTTTCTTT. Its translation: CASSQDSGRTEAFF.

The chain carries TRBV30 and TRBJ2-7; D is tentatively TRBD1 or TRBD2 (6 bases each). With 7 bases removed from V and 12 bases from J, the gap between germline ends came to 19 bases. Germline assignment: CDR1 GTSNPN and CDR2 SVGIG (reference sequence). The CDR3 totals 11 residues. CDR3 protein: CALRRGGGLYF. CDR3 bases: TGTGCCTTACGTCGAGGGGGAGGCTTGTACTTC. The full variable domain, rest sourced from reference TRBV30 and TRBJ2-7, is SQTIHQWPATLVQPVGSPLSLECTVEGTSNPNLYWYRQAAGRGLQLLFYSVGIGQISSEVPQNLSASRPQDRQFILSSKKLLLSDSGFYLCALRRGGGLYFGPGTRLTVT.

The chain joins TRBV24-1 to TRBJ1-5; D is unresolved. The CDR3 totals 15 residues. From germline, CDR1 is KGHDR and CDR2 SFDVKD. Trimming cost V 5 bases and J 0 bases, with 10 bases left between them. The CDR3 nucleotides are TGTGCCACCAGTGGTACTGACTTTAGCAATCAGCCCCAGCATTTT. Translating gives CATSGTDFSNQPQHF.

This CDR3 is CASSYSPGTGYEQYF. The CDR3 DNA sequence: TGTGCCAGCAGTTATTCCCCCGGGACAGGCTACGAGCAGTACTTC. This sequence joins TRBV6-5 and TRBJ2-7, with 8 bases lining up with TRBD1. The CDR3 runs 15 residues. Germline V gene sequence: CDR1 MNHEY, CDR2 SVGAGI. The V segment lost 3 bases and the J segment 3 bases; nucleotides outside the gene matches: 7.